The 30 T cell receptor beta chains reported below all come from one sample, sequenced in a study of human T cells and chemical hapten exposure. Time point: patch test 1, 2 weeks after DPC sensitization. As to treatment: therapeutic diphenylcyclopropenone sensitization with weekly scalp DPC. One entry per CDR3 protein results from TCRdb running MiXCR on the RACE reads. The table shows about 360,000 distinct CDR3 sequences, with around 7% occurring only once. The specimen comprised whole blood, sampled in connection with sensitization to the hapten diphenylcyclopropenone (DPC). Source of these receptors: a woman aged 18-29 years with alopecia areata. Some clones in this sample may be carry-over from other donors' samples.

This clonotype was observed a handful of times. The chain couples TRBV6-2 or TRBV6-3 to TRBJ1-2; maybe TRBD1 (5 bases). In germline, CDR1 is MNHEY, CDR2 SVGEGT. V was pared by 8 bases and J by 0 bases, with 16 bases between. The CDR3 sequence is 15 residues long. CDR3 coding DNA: TGTGCCAGCGGTCGAACCCGGGGACCTAACTATGGCTACACCTTC. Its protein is CASGRTRGPNYGYTF.

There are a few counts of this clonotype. In DNA form, the CDR3 reads TGTGCCAGCAGCCGTAAGGTTTTAGAAGGGGCGTCTAATGAAAAACTGTTTTTT. As protein: CASSRKVLEGASNEKLFF. The chain joins TRBV4-2 to TRBJ1-4; D may be TRBD1 (5 bases). The CDR3 loop spans 18 amino acids. V shed 4 bases and J shed 3 bases, with 21 bases lying between them. CDR1 and CDR2 (germline): LGHNA, YNFKEQ.

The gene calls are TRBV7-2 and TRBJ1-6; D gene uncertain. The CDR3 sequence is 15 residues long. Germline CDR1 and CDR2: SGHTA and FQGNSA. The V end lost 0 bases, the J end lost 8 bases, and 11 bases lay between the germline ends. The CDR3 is CASSLASAGDSPLHF. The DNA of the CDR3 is TGTGCCAGCAGCTTAGCGTCGGCCGGCGATTCACCCCTCCACTTT.

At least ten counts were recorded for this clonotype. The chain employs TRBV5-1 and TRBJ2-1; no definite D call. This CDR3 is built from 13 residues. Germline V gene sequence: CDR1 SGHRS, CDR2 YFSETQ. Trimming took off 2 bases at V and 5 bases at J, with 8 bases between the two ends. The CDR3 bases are TGCGCCAGCAGCTTCCCCCGGAACAATGAGCAGTTCTTC. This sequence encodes CASSFPRNNEQFF.

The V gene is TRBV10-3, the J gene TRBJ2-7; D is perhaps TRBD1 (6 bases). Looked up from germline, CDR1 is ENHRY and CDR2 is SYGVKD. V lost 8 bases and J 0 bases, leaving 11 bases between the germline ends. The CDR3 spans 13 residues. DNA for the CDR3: TGTGCCATCGGGCAGGACAGCTCCTACGAGCAGTACTTC. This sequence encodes CAIGQDSSYEQYF.

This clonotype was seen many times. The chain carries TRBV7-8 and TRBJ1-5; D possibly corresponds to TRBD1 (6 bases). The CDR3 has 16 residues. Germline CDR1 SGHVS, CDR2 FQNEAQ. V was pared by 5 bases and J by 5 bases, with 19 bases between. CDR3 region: CASSPRRGDPYQPQHF. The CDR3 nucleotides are TGTGCCAGCAGCCCTCGCAGGGGCGATCCCTATCAGCCCCAGCATTTT.

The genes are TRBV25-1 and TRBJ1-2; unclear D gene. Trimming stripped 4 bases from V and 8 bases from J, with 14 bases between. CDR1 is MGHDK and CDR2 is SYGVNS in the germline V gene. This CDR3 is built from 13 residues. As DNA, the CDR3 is TGTGCCAGCAGTGGGCAAAGAGGCCACGGCTACACCTTC. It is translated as CASSGQRGHGYTF.

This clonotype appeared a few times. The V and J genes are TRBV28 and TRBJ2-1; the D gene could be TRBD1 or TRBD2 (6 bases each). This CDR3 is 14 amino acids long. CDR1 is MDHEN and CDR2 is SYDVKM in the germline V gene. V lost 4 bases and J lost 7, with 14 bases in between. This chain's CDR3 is CASSSTGAGNEQFF. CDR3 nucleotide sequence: TGTGCCAGCAGTTCCACGGGGGCAGGTAATGAGCAGTTCTTC.

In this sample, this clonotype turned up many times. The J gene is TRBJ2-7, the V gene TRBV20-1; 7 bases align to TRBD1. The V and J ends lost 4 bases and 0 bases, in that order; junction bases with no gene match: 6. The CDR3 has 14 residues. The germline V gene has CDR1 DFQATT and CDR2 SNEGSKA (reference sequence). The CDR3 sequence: CSAKGTANSYEQYF. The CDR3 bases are TGCAGTGCTAAAGGGACAGCCAACTCCTACGAGCAGTACTTC.

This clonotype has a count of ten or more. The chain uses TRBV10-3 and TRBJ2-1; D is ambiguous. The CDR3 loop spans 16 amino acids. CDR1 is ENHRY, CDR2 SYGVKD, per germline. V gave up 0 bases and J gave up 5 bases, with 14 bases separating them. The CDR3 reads CAISESMLLRNNEQFF. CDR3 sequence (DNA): TGTGCCATCAGTGAGTCTATGCTGCTCCGTAACAATGAGCAGTTCTTC.

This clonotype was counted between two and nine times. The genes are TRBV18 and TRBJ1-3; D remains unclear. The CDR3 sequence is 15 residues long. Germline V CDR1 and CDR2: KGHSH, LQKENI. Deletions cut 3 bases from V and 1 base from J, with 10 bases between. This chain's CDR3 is CASSPTLGSGNTIYF. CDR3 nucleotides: TGTGCCAGCTCACCGACTTTGGGGTCTGGAAACACCATATATTTT. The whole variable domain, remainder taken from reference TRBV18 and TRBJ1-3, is NAGVMQNPRHLVRRRGQEARLRCSPMKGHSHVYWYRQLPEEGLKFMVYLQKENIIDESGMPKERFSAEFPKEGPSILRIQQVVRGDSAAYFCASSPTLGSGNTIYFGEGSWLTVV.

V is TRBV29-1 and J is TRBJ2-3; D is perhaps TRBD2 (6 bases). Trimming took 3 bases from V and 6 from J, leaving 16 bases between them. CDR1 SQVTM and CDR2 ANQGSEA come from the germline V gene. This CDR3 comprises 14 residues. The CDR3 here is CSVDGGAAGDTQYF. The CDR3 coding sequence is TGCAGCGTTGATGGCGGGGCGGCCGGCGATACGCAGTATTTT.

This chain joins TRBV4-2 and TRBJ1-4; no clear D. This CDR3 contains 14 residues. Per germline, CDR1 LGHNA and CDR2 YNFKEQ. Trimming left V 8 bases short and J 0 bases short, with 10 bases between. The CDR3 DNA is TGTGCCAGCGAGAATTCTGCAACTAATGAAAAACTGTTTTTT. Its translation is CASENSATNEKLFF.

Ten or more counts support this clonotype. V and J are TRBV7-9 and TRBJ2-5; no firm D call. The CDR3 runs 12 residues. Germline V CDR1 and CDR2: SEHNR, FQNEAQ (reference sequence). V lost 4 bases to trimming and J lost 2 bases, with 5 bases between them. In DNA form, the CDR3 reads TGTGCCAGCAGCTATCGACAAGAGACCCAGTACTTC. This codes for CASSYRQETQYF.

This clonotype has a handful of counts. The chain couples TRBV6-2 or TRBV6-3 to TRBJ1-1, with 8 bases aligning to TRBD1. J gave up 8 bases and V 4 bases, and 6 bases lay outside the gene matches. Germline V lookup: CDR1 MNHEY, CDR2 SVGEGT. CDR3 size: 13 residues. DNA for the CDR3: TGTGCCAGCAGTTTCCACAGGGGGACAGAAGCTTTCTTT. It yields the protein CASSFHRGTEAFF.

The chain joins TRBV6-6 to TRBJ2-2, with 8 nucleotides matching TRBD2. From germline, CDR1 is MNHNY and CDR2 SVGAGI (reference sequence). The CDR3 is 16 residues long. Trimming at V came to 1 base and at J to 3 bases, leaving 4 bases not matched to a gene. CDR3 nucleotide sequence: TGTGCCAGCAGTTACTTAGGACTAGCCCACACCGGGGAGCTGTTTTTT. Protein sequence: CASSYLGLAHTGELFF.

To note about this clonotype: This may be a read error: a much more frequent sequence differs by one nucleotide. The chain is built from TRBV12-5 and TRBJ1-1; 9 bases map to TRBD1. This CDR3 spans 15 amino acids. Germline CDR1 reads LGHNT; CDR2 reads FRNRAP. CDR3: CAGGLVTGGVEEAFF. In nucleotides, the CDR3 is TGTGCTGGTGGTTTGGTAACAGGGGGCGTGGAGGAAGCTTTCTTT.

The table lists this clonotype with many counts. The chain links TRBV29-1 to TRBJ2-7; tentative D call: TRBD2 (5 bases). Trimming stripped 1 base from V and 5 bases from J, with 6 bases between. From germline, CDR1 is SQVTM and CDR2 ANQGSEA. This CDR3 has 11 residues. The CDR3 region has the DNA TGCAGCGTTGAAGGGGAGAACGAGCAGTACTTC. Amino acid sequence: CSVEGENEQYF.

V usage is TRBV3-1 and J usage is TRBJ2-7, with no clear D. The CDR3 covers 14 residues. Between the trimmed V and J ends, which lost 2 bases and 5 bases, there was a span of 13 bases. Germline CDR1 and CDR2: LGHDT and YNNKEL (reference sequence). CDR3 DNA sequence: TGTGCCAGCAGCCAATTCGGGCTACCCCACGAGCAGTACTTC. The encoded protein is CASSQFGLPHEQYF.

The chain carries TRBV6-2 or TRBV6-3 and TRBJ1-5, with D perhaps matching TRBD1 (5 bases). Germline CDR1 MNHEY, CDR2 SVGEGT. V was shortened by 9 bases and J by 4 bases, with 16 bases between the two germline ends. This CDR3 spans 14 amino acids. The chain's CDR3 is CASQLAGFNQPQHF. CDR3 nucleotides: TGTGCCAGTCAGTTAGCAGGGTTTAATCAGCCCCAGCATTTT.

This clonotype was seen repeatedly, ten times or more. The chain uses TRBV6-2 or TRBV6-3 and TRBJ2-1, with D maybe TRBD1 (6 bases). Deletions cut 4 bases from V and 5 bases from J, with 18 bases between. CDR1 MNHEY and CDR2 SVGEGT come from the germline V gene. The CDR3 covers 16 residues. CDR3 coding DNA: TGTGCCAGCAGTTCCAGGGGATCGGCTATCCACAATGAGCAGTTCTTC. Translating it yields CASSSRGSAIHNEQFF.

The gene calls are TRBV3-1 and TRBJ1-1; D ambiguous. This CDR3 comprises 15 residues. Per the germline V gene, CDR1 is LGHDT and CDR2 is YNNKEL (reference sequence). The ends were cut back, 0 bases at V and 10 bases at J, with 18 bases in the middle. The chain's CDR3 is CASSQDQAGGIGAFF. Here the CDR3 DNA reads TGTGCCAGCAGCCAAGATCAGGCGGGTGGAATCGGAGCTTTCTTT.

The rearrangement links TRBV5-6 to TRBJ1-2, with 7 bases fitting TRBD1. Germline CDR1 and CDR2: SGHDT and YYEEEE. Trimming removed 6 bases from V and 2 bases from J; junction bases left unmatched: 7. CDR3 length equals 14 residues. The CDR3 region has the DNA TGTGCCAGCAAAGTAGGACAGGTGAACTATGGCTACACCTTC. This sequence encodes CASKVGQVNYGYTF.

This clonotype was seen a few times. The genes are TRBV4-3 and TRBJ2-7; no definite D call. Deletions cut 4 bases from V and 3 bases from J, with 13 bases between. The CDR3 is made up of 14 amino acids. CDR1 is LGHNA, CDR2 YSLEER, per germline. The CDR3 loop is CASSPDHVVYEQYF. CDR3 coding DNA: TGCGCCAGCAGCCCGGACCATGTGGTCTACGAGCAGTACTTC.

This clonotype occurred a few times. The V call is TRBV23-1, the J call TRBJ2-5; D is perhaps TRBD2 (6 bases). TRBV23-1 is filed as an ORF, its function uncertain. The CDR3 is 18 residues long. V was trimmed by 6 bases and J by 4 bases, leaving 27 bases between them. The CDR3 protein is CASRPSYYGLALIETQYF. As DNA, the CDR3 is TGCGCCAGCAGACCGTCCTACTACGGGCTAGCGCTTATAGAGACCCAGTACTTC.

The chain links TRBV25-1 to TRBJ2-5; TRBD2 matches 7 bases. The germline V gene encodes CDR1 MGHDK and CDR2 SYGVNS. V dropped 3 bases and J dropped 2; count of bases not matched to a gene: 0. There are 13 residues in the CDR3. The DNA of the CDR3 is TGTGCCAGCAGTGAGGGACTACAAGAGACCCAGTACTTC. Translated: CASSEGLQETQYF.

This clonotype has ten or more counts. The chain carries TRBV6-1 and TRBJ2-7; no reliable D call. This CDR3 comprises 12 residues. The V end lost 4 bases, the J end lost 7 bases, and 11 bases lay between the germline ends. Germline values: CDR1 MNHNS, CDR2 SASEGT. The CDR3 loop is CASSVPRREQYF. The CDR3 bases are TGTGCCAGCAGTGTCCCCCGGAGAGAGCAGTACTTC.

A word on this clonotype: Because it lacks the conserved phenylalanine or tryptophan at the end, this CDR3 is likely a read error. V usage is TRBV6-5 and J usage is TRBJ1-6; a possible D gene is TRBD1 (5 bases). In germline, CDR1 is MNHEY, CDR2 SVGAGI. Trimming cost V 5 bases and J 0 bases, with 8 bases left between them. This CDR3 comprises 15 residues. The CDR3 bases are TGTGCCAGCAGTAGACAGAGCTCCTATAATTCACCCCTCCACTCT. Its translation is CASSRQSSYNSPLHS.

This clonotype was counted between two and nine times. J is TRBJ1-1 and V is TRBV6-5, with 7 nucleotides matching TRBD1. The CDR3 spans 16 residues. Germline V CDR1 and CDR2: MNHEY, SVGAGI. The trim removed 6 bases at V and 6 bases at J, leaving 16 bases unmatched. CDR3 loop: CASRRGQILGVPEAFF. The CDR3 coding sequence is TGTGCCAGCAGAAGGGGACAGATCTTGGGGGTGCCTGAAGCTTTCTTT.

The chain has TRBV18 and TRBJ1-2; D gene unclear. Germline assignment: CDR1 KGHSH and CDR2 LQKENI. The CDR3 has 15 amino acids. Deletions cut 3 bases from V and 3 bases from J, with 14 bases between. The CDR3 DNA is TGTGCCAGCTCACCTTCGGAAGGGTTGGACTATGGCTACACCTTC. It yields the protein CASSPSEGLDYGYTF. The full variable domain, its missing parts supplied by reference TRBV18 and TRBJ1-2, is NAGVMQNPRHLVRRRGQEARLRCSPMKGHSHVYWYRQLPEEGLKFMVYLQKENIIDESGMPKERFSAEFPKEGPSILRIQQVVRGDSAAYFCASSPSEGLDYGYTFGSGTRLTVV.